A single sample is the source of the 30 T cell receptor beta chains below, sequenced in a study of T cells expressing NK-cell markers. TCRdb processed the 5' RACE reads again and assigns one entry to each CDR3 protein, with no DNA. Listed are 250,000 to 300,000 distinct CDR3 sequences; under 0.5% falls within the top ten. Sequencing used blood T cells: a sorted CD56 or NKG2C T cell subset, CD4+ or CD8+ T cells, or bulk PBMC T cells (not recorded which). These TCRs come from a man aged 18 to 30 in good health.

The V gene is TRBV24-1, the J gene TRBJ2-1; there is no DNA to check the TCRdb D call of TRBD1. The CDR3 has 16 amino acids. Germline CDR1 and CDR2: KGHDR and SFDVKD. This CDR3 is CATGDLGGDSYNEQFF.

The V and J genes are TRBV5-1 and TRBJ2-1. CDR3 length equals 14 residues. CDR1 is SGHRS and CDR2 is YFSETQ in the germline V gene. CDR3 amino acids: CASSSWGSDNEQFF.

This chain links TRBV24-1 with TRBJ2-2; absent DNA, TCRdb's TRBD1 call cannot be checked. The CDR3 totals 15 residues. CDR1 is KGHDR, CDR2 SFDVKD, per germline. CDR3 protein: CATSRTGGNTGELFF.

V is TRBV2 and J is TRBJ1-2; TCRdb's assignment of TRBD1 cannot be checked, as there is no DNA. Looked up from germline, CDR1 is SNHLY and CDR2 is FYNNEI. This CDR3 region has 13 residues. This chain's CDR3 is CASRADRDYGYTF.

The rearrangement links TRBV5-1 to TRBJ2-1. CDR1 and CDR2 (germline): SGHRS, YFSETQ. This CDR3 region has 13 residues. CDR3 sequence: CASKGTTDNEQFF.

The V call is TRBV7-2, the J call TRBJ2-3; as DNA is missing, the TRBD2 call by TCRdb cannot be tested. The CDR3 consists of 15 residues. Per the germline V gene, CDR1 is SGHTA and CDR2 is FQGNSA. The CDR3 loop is CASRRPGLAEDTQYF.

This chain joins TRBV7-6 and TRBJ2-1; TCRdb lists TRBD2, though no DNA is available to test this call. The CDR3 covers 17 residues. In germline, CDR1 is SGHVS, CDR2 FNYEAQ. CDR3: CASSPFHSDSSYNEQFF.

CDR3 loop: CSATQGLAGGPGEQFF. The chain couples TRBV20-1 to TRBJ2-1; TCRdb names TRBD2, which stays unverified in the absence of DNA. Germline CDR1 DFQATT, CDR2 SNEGSKA (reference sequence). This CDR3 has 16 residues.

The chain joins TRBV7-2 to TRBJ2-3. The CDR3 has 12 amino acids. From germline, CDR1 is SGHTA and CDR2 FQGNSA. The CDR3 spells CASSLESITQYF. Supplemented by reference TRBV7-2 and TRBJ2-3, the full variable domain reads GAGVSQSPSNKVTEKGKDVELRCDPISGHTALYWYRQSLGQGLEFLIYFQGNSAPDKSGLPSDRFSAERTGGSVSTLTIQRTQQEDSAVYLCASSLESITQYFGPGTRLTVL.

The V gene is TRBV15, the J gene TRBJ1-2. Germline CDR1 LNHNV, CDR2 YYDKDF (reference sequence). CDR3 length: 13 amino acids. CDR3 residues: CATSGDDAYGYTF.

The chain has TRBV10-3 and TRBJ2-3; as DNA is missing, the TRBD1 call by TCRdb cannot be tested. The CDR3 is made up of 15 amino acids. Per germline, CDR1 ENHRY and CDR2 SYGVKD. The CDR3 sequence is CAIREGQGVRDTQYF.

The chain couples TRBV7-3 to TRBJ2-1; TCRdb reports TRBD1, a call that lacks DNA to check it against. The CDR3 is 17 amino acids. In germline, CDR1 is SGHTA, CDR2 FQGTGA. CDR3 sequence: CASSLKIDRAPNNEQFF. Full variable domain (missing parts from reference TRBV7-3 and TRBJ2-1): GAGVSQTPSNKVTEKGKYVELRCDPISGHTALYWYRQSLGQGPEFLIYFQGTGAADDSGLPNDRFFAVRPEGSVSTLKIQRTERGDSAVYLCASSLKIDRAPNNEQFFGPGTRLTVL.

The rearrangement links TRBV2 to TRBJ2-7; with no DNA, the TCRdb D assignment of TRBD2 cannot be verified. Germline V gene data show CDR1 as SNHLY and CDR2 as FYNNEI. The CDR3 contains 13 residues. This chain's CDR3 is CASLRDSSYEQYF.

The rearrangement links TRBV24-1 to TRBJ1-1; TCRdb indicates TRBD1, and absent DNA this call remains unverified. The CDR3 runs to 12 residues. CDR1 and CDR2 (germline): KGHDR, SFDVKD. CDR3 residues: CATSVGTKEAFF.

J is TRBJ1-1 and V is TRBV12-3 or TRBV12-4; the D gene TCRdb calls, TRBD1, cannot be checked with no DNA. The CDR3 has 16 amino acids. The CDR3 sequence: CASSLPGQGRNTEAFF.

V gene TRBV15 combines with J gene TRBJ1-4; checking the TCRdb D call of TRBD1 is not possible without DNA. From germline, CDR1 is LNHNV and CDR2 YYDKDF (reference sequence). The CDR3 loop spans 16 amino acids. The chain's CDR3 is CATSRAQGVTNEKLFF.

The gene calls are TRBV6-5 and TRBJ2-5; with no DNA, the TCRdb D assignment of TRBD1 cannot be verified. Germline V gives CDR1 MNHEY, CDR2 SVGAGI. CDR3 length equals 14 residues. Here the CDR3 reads CASSYVRGQETQYF.

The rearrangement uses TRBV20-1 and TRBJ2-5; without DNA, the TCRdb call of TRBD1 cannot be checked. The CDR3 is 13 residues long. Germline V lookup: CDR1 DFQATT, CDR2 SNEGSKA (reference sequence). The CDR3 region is CSATGQVKETQYF.

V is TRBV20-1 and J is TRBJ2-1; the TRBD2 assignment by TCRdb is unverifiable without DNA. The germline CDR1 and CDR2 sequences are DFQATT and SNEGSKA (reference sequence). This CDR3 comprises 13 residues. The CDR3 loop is CSARRVGRDEQFF.

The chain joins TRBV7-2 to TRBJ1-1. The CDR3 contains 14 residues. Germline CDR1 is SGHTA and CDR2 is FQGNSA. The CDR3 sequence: CASSPGRWNTEAFF.

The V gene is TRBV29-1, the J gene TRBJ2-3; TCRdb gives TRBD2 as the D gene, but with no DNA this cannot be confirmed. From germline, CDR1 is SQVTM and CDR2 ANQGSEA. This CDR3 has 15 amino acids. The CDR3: CSASRRLDNTDTQYF.

The CDR3: CATSDFSAPDYNEQFF. The rearrangement joins TRBV24-1 to TRBJ2-1; as DNA is missing, the TRBD1 call by TCRdb cannot be tested. The germline CDR1 and CDR2 sequences are KGHDR and SFDVKD. This CDR3 contains 16 residues.

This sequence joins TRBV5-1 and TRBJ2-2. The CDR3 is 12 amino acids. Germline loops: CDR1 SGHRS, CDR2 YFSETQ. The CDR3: CASKEPTGELFF.

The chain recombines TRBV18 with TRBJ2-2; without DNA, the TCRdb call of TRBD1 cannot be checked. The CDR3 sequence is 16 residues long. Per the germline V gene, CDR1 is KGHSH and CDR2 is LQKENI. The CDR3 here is CASSPGQGALAGELFF.

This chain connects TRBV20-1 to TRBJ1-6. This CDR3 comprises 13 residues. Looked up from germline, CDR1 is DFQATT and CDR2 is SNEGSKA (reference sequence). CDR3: CSARVKGPSPLHF.

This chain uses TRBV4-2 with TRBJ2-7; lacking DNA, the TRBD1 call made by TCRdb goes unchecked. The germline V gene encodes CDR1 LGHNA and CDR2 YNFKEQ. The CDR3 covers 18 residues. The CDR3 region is CASSQDLTGTGFPYEQYF.

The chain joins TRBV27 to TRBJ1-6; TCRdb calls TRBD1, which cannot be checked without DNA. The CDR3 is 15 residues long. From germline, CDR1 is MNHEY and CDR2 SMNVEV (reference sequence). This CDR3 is CASRSHSGVGSPLHF.

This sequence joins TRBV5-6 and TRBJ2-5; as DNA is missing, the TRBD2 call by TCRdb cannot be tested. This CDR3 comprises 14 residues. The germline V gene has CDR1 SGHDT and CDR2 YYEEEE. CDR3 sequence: CASSLPSGKETQYF.

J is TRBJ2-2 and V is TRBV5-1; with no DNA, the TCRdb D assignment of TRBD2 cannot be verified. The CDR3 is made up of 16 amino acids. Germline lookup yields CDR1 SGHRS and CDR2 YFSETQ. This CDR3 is CASKSGGTDNTGELFF.

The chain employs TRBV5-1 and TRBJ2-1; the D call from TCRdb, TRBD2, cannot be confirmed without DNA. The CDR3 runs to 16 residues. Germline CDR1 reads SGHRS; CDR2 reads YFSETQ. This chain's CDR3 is CASSWGLAATYNEQFF. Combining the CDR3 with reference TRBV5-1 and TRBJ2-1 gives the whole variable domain KAGVTQTPRYLIKTRGQQVTLSCSPISGHRSVSWYQQTPGQGLQFLFEYFSETQRNKGNFPGRFSGRQFSNSRSEMNVSTLELGDSALYLCASSWGLAATYNEQFFGPGTRLTVL.